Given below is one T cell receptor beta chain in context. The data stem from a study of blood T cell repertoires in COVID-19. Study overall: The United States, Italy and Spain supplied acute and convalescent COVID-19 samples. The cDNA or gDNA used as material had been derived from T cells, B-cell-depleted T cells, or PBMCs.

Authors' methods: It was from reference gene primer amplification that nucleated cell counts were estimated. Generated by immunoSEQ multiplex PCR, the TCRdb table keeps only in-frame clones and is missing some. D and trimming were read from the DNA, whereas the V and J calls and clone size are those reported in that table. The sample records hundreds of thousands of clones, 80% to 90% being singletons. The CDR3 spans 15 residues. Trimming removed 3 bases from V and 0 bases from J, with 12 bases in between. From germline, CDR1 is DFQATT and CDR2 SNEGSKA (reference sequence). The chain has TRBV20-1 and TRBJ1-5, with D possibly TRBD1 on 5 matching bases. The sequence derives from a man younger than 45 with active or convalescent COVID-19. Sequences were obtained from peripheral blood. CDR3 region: CSASAGQYSNQPQHF. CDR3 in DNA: TGCAGTGCTAGTGCCGGACAATATAGCAATCAGCCCCAGCATTTT.